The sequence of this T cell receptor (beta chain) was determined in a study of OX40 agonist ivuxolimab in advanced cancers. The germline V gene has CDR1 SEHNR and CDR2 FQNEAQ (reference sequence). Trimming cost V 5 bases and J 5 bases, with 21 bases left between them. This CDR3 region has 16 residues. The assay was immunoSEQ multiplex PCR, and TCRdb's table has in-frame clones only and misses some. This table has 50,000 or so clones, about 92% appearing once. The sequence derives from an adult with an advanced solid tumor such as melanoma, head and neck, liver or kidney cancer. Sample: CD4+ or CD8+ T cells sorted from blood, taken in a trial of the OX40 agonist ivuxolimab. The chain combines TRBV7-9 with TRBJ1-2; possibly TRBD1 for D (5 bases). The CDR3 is CASSLVGGGTWYGYTF. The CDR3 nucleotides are TGTGCCAGCAGCCTGGTTGGTGGGGGAACGTGGTATGGCTACACCTTC.